The 11 T cell receptor beta chains given below trace back to one sample, sequenced in a study of blood T cell repertoires in COVID-19. Clones were read by immunoSEQ multiplex PCR, and TCRdb kept only the in-frame ones, dropping some. The repertoire includes 300,000 to 350,000 clones, approximately 89% of them detected once, and 5% sits in the top ten. The sequenced sample was PBMCs or T cells enriched from blood (not recorded which). These receptors were collected from a man under 40 who had recovered from COVID-19.

V and J are TRBV11-2 and TRBJ2-2; 14 bases are shared with TRBD2. V lost 7 bases and J lost 6; bases outside the gene matches: 16. Per germline, CDR1 SGHAT and CDR2 FQNNGV. CDR3 length equals 19 residues. The CDR3 loop reads CASTSPGLAGAYIAGELFF. CDR3 bases: TGTGCCAGCACCTCCCCGGGACTAGCGGGGGCTTACATCGCCGGGGAGCTGTTTTTT. The entire variable domain, with the rest obtained from reference TRBV11-2 and TRBJ2-2, is as follows: EAGVAQSPRYKIIEKRQSVAFWCNPISGHATLYWYQQILGQGPKLLIQFQNNGVVDDSQLPKDRFSAERLKGVDSTLKIQPAKLEDSAVYLCASTSPGLAGAYIAGELFFGEGSRLTVL.

The rearrangement links TRBV7-9 to TRBJ2-5; TRBD2 is a possible D gene (6 bases). The length of the CDR3 is 15 residues. Germline values: CDR1 SEHNR, CDR2 FQNEAQ (reference sequence). The V end lost 5 bases, the J end lost 2 bases, and 15 bases lay between the germline ends. CDR3 bases: TGTGCCAGCAGCGGGGAGCGGGCCCCTCAAGAGACCCAGTACTTC. It encodes CASSGERAPQETQYF.

The chain combines TRBV3-1 (or the pseudogene TRBV3-2) with TRBJ2-1, with TRBD2 matching over 9 bases. Trimming took 0 bases from V and 3 from J; bases not matched to a gene: 12. From germline, CDR1 is LGHDT and CDR2 YNNKEL (reference sequence). The CDR3 sequence is 19 residues long. CDR3 sequence reads: CASSQDSPTKRGDYNEQFF. The CDR3 nucleotides read TGTGCCAGCAGCCAAGATTCCCCCACCAAGCGGGGGGACTACAATGAGCAGTTCTTC.

The V and J genes are TRBV27 and TRBJ2-7; TRBD2 agrees at 15 bases. In germline, CDR1 is MNHEY, CDR2 SMNVEV (reference sequence). This CDR3 comprises 16 residues. The trim removed 5 bases at V and 4 bases at J, leaving 6 bases unmatched. As DNA, the CDR3 is TGTGCCAGCAGTGAAGGCGGGACTAGCGGGGGGTACGAGCAGTACTTC. The encoded protein is CASSEGGTSGGYEQYF.

The chain uses TRBV7-9 and TRBJ2-2; D is possibly TRBD1 (5 bases). Germline loops: CDR1 SEHNR, CDR2 FQNEAQ (reference sequence). The CDR3 has 16 amino acids. Between the trimmed V and J ends, which lost 3 bases and 4 bases, there was a span of 15 bases. CDR3 sequence: CASSLRKGVSTGELFF. The CDR3 DNA reads as TGTGCCAGCAGCTTGAGAAAAGGGGTCAGCACCGGGGAGCTGTTTTTT.

The chain employs TRBV5-1 and TRBJ2-3, with TRBD2 as a possible D gene (7 bases). Germline values: CDR1 SGHRS, CDR2 YFSETQ. V dropped 0 bases and J dropped 2 bases, with 16 bases sitting between them. CDR3 length: 17 amino acids. The chain's CDR3 is CASSLAAGAGATDTQYF. The CDR3, as DNA: TGCGCCAGCAGCTTGGCCGCTGGGGCGGGGGCCACAGATACGCAGTATTTT.

The CDR3 sequence is CASSYAANNEQFF. In DNA, the CDR3 is TGTGCCAGCAGTTACGCCGCGAACAATGAGCAGTTCTTC. The chain has TRBV6-5 and TRBJ2-1, with unresolved D. Germline V CDR1 and CDR2: MNHEY, SVGAGI. This CDR3 has 13 amino acids. V shed 2 bases and J shed 5 bases, with 7 bases lying between them.

This chain uses TRBV4-2 with TRBJ2-3, with 8 bases fitting TRBD2. In germline, CDR1 is LGHNA, CDR2 YNFKEQ. The CDR3 loop spans 15 amino acids. With 10 bases clipped from V and 3 bases from J, the junction kept 12 bases outside the gene matches. CDR3 coding DNA: TGTGCCATCCGATCCGGGACGGGGGGGACAGATACGCAGTATTTT. Translating it yields CAIRSGTGGTDTQYF.

A few counts support this clone. This rearrangement joins TRBV15 to TRBJ1-2, with D unresolved. CDR1 and CDR2 from the germline V gene are LNHNV and YYDKDF (reference sequence). The CDR3 totals 16 residues. V lost 3 bases and J lost 0, with 14 bases in between. In DNA form, the CDR3 reads TGTGCCACCAGCAGTCCCGTAGTGGGAGCTAACTATGGCTACACCTTC. Its protein is CATSSPVVGANYGYTF.

The chain links TRBV28 to TRBJ1-6; D might be TRBD1 (5 bases). Trimming took off 6 bases at V and 8 bases at J, with 14 bases between the two ends. The CDR3 runs 14 residues. CDR1 and CDR2 (germline): MDHEN, SYDVKM. The CDR3 loop is CASRTELVYSPLHF. DNA of the CDR3: TGTGCCAGCAGGACAGAGCTCGTTTATTCACCCCTCCACTTT. Full variable domain (outside the CDR3, taken from reference TRBV28 and TRBJ1-6): DVKVTQSSRYLVKRTGEKVFLECVQDMDHENMFWYRQDPGLGLRLIYFSYDVKMKEKGDIPEGYSVSREKKERFSLILESASTNQTSMYLCASRTELVYSPLHFGNGTRLTVT.

In the case of this clone: One junction end does not reproduce the germline sequence, and a read error may be involved. This chain links TRBV6-5 with TRBJ1-1; the match to TRBD1 covers 9 bases. The germline CDR1 and CDR2 sequences are MNHEY and SVGAGI. The CDR3 consists of 14 residues. The CDR3 DNA follows: TGTGCCAGCAGTTACGGACAGGGGACCTTTGAAACTTTCTTT. Its protein product is CASSYGQGTFETFF.